The next 29 T cell receptor beta chains were all read from a single sample in a study of T cells in localized non-small cell lung cancer. This table comes from immunoSEQ multiplex PCR, and its TCRdb copy is limited to in-frame clones, with some not included. In the table there are tens of thousands of clones, 87% of which are singletons. The sequencing used peripheral blood, collected before any cancer treatment. Receptors originate from a man between 40 and 70 years old with stage I squamous cell lung carcinoma.

The chain recombines TRBV28 with TRBJ2-1; the D call may be TRBD1 or TRBD2 (5 bases each). The CDR3 runs 11 residues. V lost 3 bases and J lost 15, with 12 bases in between. From germline, CDR1 is MDHEN and CDR2 SYDVKM. The CDR3: CASSLRGVRFF. In nucleotides, the CDR3 is TGTGCCAGCAGTTTGAGGGGTGTGAGGTTCTTC.

This sequence joins TRBV5-1 and TRBJ1-1; D not certain. The CDR3 contains 14 residues. V dropped 3 bases and J dropped 1 base, with 10 bases sitting between them. Germline V gene lookup returns CDR1 SGHRS and CDR2 YFSETQ. The CDR3 nucleotides read TGCGCCAGCAGCTCGAGGGCCCAGAACACTGAAGCTTTCTTT. It is translated as CASSSRAQNTEAFF.

The chain carries TRBV7-2 and TRBJ2-7, with 11 bases identical to TRBD2. Germline values: CDR1 SGHTA, CDR2 FQGNSA. V lost 6 bases, J lost 7 bases, and 8 bases stayed unmatched. The CDR3 totals 14 residues. The CDR3 loop reads CASRNSGGAGEQYF. The CDR3 nucleotides are TGTGCCAGCAGAAATAGCGGGGGGGCGGGAGAGCAGTACTTC. Filled out from reference TRBV7-2 and TRBJ2-7, the complete variable domain reads GAGVSQSPSNKVTEKGKDVELRCDPISGHTALYWYRQSLGQGLEFLIYFQGNSAPDKSGLPSDRFSAERTGGSVSTLTIQRTQQEDSAVYLCASRNSGGAGEQYFGPGTRLTVT.

V is TRBV7-9 and J is TRBJ2-3; D is ambiguous. The V end was cut by 2 bases, the J end by 11 bases, with 8 bases between. Germline lookup yields CDR1 SEHNR and CDR2 FQNEAQ (reference sequence). The CDR3 extends over 11 amino acids. The CDR3 DNA sequence: TGTGCCAGCAGCTTAAACGGGTTGCAGTATTTT. This translates into CASSLNGLQYF.

The rearrangement uses TRBV6-5 and TRBJ1-2, with D perhaps TRBD1 (5 bases). This CDR3 is built from 15 residues. The germline V gene has CDR1 MNHEY and CDR2 SVGAGI. The V end was cut by 6 bases, the J end by 2 bases, with 16 bases between. The chain's CDR3 is CASSPRSRGNYGYTF. As DNA, the CDR3 is TGTGCCAGCAGCCCCCGCAGTCGGGGGAACTATGGCTACACCTTC.

This clone has more than one count but fewer than ten. This chain joins TRBV9 and TRBJ1-6, with 9 nucleotides matching TRBD1. There are 16 residues in the CDR3. Per germline, CDR1 SGDLS and CDR2 YYNGEE. Unmatched junction bases numbered 11, after V lost 3 bases and J lost 10 bases. The CDR3 coding sequence is TGTGCCAGCAGCGCCGCACCGGGGACAGGGAAATCACCCCTCCACTTT. Amino acid sequence: CASSAAPGTGKSPLHF.

The V gene is TRBV19, the J gene TRBJ1-5; D uncertain. Germline V CDR1 and CDR2: LNHDA, SQIVND (reference sequence). The length of the CDR3 is 15 residues. With 1 base removed from V and 2 bases from J, the gap between germline ends came to 9 bases. CDR3 loop: CASSIVVAGNQPQHF. CDR3 nucleotides: TGTGCCAGTAGTATAGTCGTGGCAGGCAATCAGCCCCAGCATTTT.

The chain links TRBV2 to TRBJ1-1; 7 nucleotides agree with TRBD1. Looked up from germline, CDR1 is SNHLY and CDR2 is FYNNEI. V gave up 4 bases and J gave up 0 bases; unmatched junction bases: 8. This CDR3 is 16 amino acids long. The CDR3 nucleotides read TGTGCCAGCAGTGTTCAGGAGACAGGGATGAACACTGAAGCTTTCTTT. It is translated as CASSVQETGMNTEAFF.

The chain joins TRBV27 to TRBJ1-4; D gene ambiguous. Germline V gives CDR1 MNHEY, CDR2 SMNVEV (reference sequence). V lost 4 bases to trimming and J lost 0 bases, with 9 bases between them. CDR3 length equals 15 residues. In DNA form, the CDR3 reads TGTGCCAGCAGTTCCGCCCCTACAACTAATGAAAAACTGTTTTTT. It translates to CASSSAPTTNEKLFF.

This chain links TRBV7-5 with TRBJ2-3; the DNA was not compared with TRBD2, the D call given in the table. TRBV7-5 is a pseudogene. The CDR3 length is 17 residues. The CDR3 DNA sequence: TGTGTCAGAAGCGGGAGGACTAGCGGGGCTAGCACAGATACGCAGTATTTT. It translates to CVRSGRTSGASTDTQYF.

The chain combines TRBV6-5 with TRBJ1-6; 8 bases map to TRBD1. The CDR3 contains 14 residues. With V trimmed by 7 bases and J by 9 bases, 8 bases remained unmatched. Germline lookup yields CDR1 MNHEY and CDR2 SVGAGI. In DNA form, the CDR3 reads TGTGCCAGCAAAACAGGGGGAGGAACTTCACCCCTCCACTTT. It encodes CASKTGGGTSPLHF.

The chain carries TRBV2 and TRBJ1-2; D call uncertain. Looked up from germline, CDR1 is SNHLY and CDR2 is FYNNEI. The CDR3 is 10 residues long. Deletions cut 8 bases from V and 5 bases from J, with 6 bases between. This CDR3 is CASGRYGYTF. The DNA of the CDR3 is TGTGCCAGCGGACGGTATGGCTACACCTTC.

The chain joins TRBV5-6 to TRBJ1-4; perhaps TRBD1 as D (6 bases). The ends were cut back, 4 bases at V and 4 bases at J, with 14 bases in the middle. Germline CDR1 reads SGHDT; CDR2 reads YYEEEE. CDR3 length: 15 residues. The CDR3 protein is CASSANRDLNEKLFF. CDR3 sequence (DNA): TGTGCCAGCAGCGCGAACAGGGACCTTAATGAAAAACTGTTTTTT.

The CDR3 nucleotides are TGTGCCAGCAGCGCCGACGGTGATTCACCCCTCCACTTT. Residues: CASSADGDSPLHF. V is TRBV7-2 and J is TRBJ1-6; D gene unclear. This CDR3 comprises 13 residues. Germline-derived CDR1 and CDR2 are SGHTA and FQGNSA. Trimming removed 5 bases at V and 8 bases at J, with 10 bases between.

This clone was found once. The chain employs TRBV7-9 and TRBJ1-4; possibly TRBD1 for D (5 bases). This CDR3 region has 13 residues. Deletions cut 3 bases from V and 8 bases from J, with 10 bases between. Germline V gene lookup returns CDR1 SEHNR and CDR2 FQNEAQ (reference sequence). The DNA of the CDR3 is TGTGCCAGCAGCTTGGGGGGAAACGAAAAACTGTTTTTT. Protein product: CASSLGGNEKLFF.

The rearrangement uses TRBV2 and TRBJ1-5; D not certain. Deletions cut 4 bases from V and 0 bases from J, with 7 bases between. The CDR3 extends over 14 amino acids. Germline CDR1 and CDR2: SNHLY and FYNNEI. CDR3 residues: CASSVWDSNQPQHF. The CDR3 region has the DNA TGTGCCAGCAGTGTTTGGGATAGCAATCAGCCCCAGCATTTT.

The chain couples TRBV29-1 to TRBJ2-1; D remains ambiguous. The CDR3 is made up of 12 amino acids. Germline-derived CDR1 and CDR2 are SQVTM and ANQGSEA. Trimming took 4 bases from V and 5 from J, leaving 9 bases between them. The chain's CDR3 is CSVGAPNNEQFF. CDR3 sequence (DNA): TGCAGCGTTGGAGCACCGAACAATGAGCAGTTCTTC.

V gene TRBV6-5 combines with J gene TRBJ2-7, with 10 bases fitting TRBD1. J gave up 6 bases and V 5 bases, and 4 bases lay outside the gene matches. There are 13 residues in the CDR3. In germline, CDR1 is MNHEY, CDR2 SVGAGI. CDR3 sequence (DNA): TGTGCCAGCAGTGGGACAGGGGTACGCGAGCAGTACTTC. Its protein product is CASSGTGVREQYF.

The chain has TRBV5-1 and TRBJ1-2; maybe TRBD1 (6 bases). Per germline, CDR1 SGHRS and CDR2 YFSETQ. CDR3 length equals 14 residues. Between the trimmed V and J ends, which lost 1 base and 4 bases, there was a span of 11 bases. Here the CDR3 reads CASSLTTGIYGYTF. The CDR3 DNA reads TGCGCCAGCAGCTTGACGACAGGTATCTATGGCTACACCTTC.

V gene TRBV18 combines with J gene TRBJ1-2; perhaps TRBD1 as D (5 bases). CDR3 length equals 18 residues. Germline CDR1 is KGHSH and CDR2 is LQKENI. Trimming took off 3 bases at V and 2 bases at J, with 22 bases between the two ends. CDR3 protein: CASSPRGAGTAINYGYTF. In DNA form, the CDR3 reads TGTGCCAGCTCACCTCGAGGGGCAGGGACCGCAATCAACTATGGCTACACCTTC.

This clone showed up just once. The chain couples TRBV5-1 to TRBJ2-2; TRBD1 matches 7 bases. The CDR3 loop spans 16 amino acids. Germline CDR1 is SGHRS and CDR2 is YFSETQ. V dropped 7 bases and J dropped 6; count of bases not matched to a gene: 15. The CDR3 coding sequence is TGCGCCAGCTCCCATACTCGGCAGGGGGAAGCCGGGGAGCTGTTTTTT. As protein: CASSHTRQGEAGELFF.

This clone has just a few counts. The V gene is TRBV18, the J gene TRBJ1-1; no clear D gene. Germline assignment: CDR1 KGHSH and CDR2 LQKENI. Between the trimmed V and J ends, which lost 4 bases and 4 bases, there was a span of 16 bases. The CDR3 runs to 15 residues. In nucleotides, the CDR3 is TGTGCCAGCTCACTGGACCCCGGAGGATCCACTGAAGCTTTCTTT. This sequence encodes CASSLDPGGSTEAFF.

With respect to this clone: One junction end disagrees with the germline gene, perhaps due to a read error. The J gene is TRBJ1-5, the V gene TRBV5-6; weak D call: TRBD1 (5 bases). Per germline, CDR1 SGHDT and CDR2 YYEEEE. There are 16 residues in the CDR3. The CDR3 loop reads CASSLGPLRERQPQHF. The CDR3 nucleotides read TGTGCCAGCAGTTTGGGACCCTTAAGAGAGCGTCAGCCCCAGCATTTT.

The J gene is TRBJ1-1, the V gene TRBV5-1; D not certain. The V end lost 7 bases, the J end lost 2 bases, and 18 bases lay between the germline ends. CDR1 SGHRS and CDR2 YFSETQ come from the germline V gene. This CDR3 is built from 15 residues. The CDR3 here is CASPTPPKNNTEAFF. The CDR3 nucleotides are TGCGCCAGCCCCACCCCCCCCAAAAACAACACTGAAGCTTTCTTT.

The chain couples TRBV27 to TRBJ2-7, with 8 bases matching TRBD1. The CDR3 sequence is 16 residues long. V was clipped by 2 bases and J by 3 bases; unmatched bases: 9. Looked up from germline, CDR1 is MNHEY and CDR2 is SMNVEV (reference sequence). CDR3 coding DNA: TGTGCCAGCAGTTTAATTGTCGGACAGGGTGTCTACGAGCAGTACTTC. This codes for CASSLIVGQGVYEQYF.

This clone was picked up a small number of times. CDR3 nucleotide sequence: TGTGCCAGCAGCGGAGGACAGGGGGGGACCCAGTACTTC. Translated: CASSGGQGGTQYF. The J gene is TRBJ2-5, the V gene TRBV7-7; 10 nucleotides agree with TRBD1. The germline gives CDR1 SSHAT, CDR2 FNYEAQ (reference sequence). The J segment lost 7 bases and the V segment lost 5 bases, leaving 4 bases of the junction unmatched. CDR3 size: 13 residues.

V gene TRBV7-2 combines with J gene TRBJ2-7; 7 nucleotides line up with TRBD2. Germline V gene sequence: CDR1 SGHTA, CDR2 FQGNSA. The CDR3 is made up of 14 amino acids. The V segment lost 5 bases and the J segment 3 bases; nucleotides outside the gene matches: 7. The CDR3 DNA sequence: TGTGCCAGCAGCACAACGGGCGGGGGCTACGAGCAGTACTTC. This encodes CASSTTGGGYEQYF. The variable domain in full, with the rest retrieved from reference TRBV7-2 and TRBJ2-7, is GAGVSQSPSNKVTEKGKDVELRCDPISGHTALYWYRQSLGQGLEFLIYFQGNSAPDKSGLPSDRFSAERTGGSVSTLTIQRTQQEDSAVYLCASSTTGGGYEQYFGPGTRLTVT.

The rearrangement joins TRBV5-6 to TRBJ2-7, with a possible D match to TRBD2 (6 bases). Trimming removed 3 bases at V and 4 bases at J, with 11 bases between. The CDR3 loop spans 13 amino acids. Germline V gene sequence: CDR1 SGHDT, CDR2 YYEEEE. This CDR3 reads CASSYPAGYEQYF. The CDR3 region has the DNA TGTGCCAGCAGCTACCCGGCGGGATACGAGCAGTACTTC.

The chain uses TRBV9 and TRBJ2-1; perhaps TRBD1 as D (5 bases). The V end was cut by 1 base, the J end by 3 bases, with 11 bases between. The CDR3 covers 15 residues. Germline values: CDR1 SGDLS, CDR2 YYNGEE. The CDR3 loop reads CASSVWGANYNEQFF. The CDR3 nucleotides are TGTGCCAGCAGCGTATGGGGCGCCAACTACAATGAGCAGTTCTTC.